This T cell receptor (beta chain) was captured in a study of blood T cell repertoires in COVID-19. Background on the study: Samples of COVID-19 (acute and convalescent) were obtained from the United States, Italy and Spain. Sources were T cells, B-cell-depleted T cells, or PBMCs; the material itself was cDNA or gDNA.

Trimming shortened V by 6 bases and J by 6 bases, and 15 bases separated the two germline ends. Per germline, CDR1 LNHDA and CDR2 SQIVND (reference sequence). There are 13 residues in the CDR3. In the source study's methods: Reference gene primer amplification in the assay estimated nucleated cell counts. Only in-frame clones appear in the TCRdb table, and some are missing; sequencing was by immunoSEQ multiplex PCR. V and J calls and clone size are copied from that table; D and trimming were computed from the DNA. Among 150,000 to 200,000 clones listed, approximately 78% were seen once. The chain has TRBV19 and TRBJ2-7; D is possibly TRBD1 (6 bases). The TCR was taken from a human donor in a cohort sampled during active COVID-19. Sequenced input: peripheral blood. The CDR3 spells CASRKQGGGEQYF. The CDR3 bases are TGTGCCAGTAGAAAACAGGGTGGTGGCGAGCAGTACTTC.